What follows are 25 T cell receptor beta chains derived from one specimen sequenced in a study of cytomegalovirus exposure and HLA in healthy donors. 13 Jbeta primers and 60 Vbeta primers were used for the PCR. The protocol was immunoSEQ multiplex PCR, while the TCRdb copy is restricted to in-frame clones and leaves out a portion. The repertoire holds around 130,000 clones, with roughly 9% as singletons. Sequencing was done on a sample of PBMCs. The source of these receptors is a woman aged 40 to 55 in good health and CMV-seropositive.

This clone was seen repeatedly, ten times or more. This rearrangement joins TRBV2 to TRBJ2-6; D is perhaps TRBD1 (6 bases). V was clipped by 2 bases and J by 0 bases, with 8 bases between them. Germline CDR1 and CDR2: SNHLY and FYNNEI. The CDR3 has 16 residues. CDR3 nucleotides: TGTGCCAGCAGTGAATACAGGGTCTCTGGGGCCAACGTCCTGACTTTC. Amino acid sequence: CASSEYRVSGANVLTF.

The chain recombines TRBV5-1 with TRBJ2-7; 9 nucleotides align to TRBD1. There are 14 residues in the CDR3. Unmatched junction bases numbered 5, after V lost 4 bases and J lost 3 bases. Per germline, CDR1 SGHRS and CDR2 YFSETQ. CDR3 nucleotide sequence: TGCGCCAGCAGCGAACCGGGACAGGGCTACGAGCAGTACTTC. It yields the protein CASSEPGQGYEQYF.

This sequence joins TRBV15 and TRBJ1-1, with 10 bases lining up with TRBD1. The CDR3 runs to 14 residues. V was clipped by 1 base and J by 7 bases; unmatched bases: 3. Looked up from germline, CDR1 is LNHNV and CDR2 is YYDKDF (reference sequence). The CDR3 region has the DNA TGTGCCACCAGCAGAGGACAGGGGGCGAATGAAGCTTTCTTT. This translates into CATSRGQGANEAFF.

The CDR3 loop reads CASSVAGDGPMNTEAFF. DNA for the CDR3: TGTGCCAGCAGCGTAGCGGGGGACGGTCCTATGAACACTGAAGCTTTCTTT. V gene TRBV9 combines with J gene TRBJ1-1, with D possibly being TRBD1 (5 bases). V lost 0 bases to trimming and J lost 0 bases, with 15 bases between them. The germline gives CDR1 SGDLS, CDR2 YYNGEE. The CDR3 length is 17 residues.

The gene calls are TRBV28 and TRBJ1-1, with D perhaps matching TRBD1 (5 bases). The ends were cut back, 6 bases at V and 5 bases at J, with 16 bases in the middle. The germline gives CDR1 MDHEN, CDR2 SYDVKM. The CDR3 totals 14 residues. CDR3 sequence: CASSLTGGGTEAFF. In DNA, the CDR3 is TGTGCCAGCAGCCTGACCGGGGGGGGGACTGAAGCTTTCTTT.

This clone has only a few counts. One end of the junction is discordant with germline, which a read error may explain. The gene calls are TRBV5-5 and TRBJ1-2; no clear D. CDR3 length: 13 residues. The germline CDR1 and CDR2 sequences are SGHKS and YYEKEE (reference sequence). CDR3 in DNA: TGTGCCAGCAGGTTGGACTGGAACTATGGCTACACCTTC. It is translated as CASRLDWNYGYTF.

This clone was recorded at least ten times. The chain is built from TRBV9 and TRBJ1-2, with 7 bases fitting TRBD1. Germline V gene lookup returns CDR1 SGDLS and CDR2 YYNGEE. This CDR3 is built from 15 residues. The ends lost 4 bases at V and 8 bases at J; junction bases unmatched: 14. CDR3: CASSPRRDSLEGYTF. Written as DNA, the CDR3 is TGTGCCAGCAGCCCCCGCCGGGACAGCTTAGAGGGCTACACCTTC.

As regards this clone: A read error is likely, as this CDR3 ends without the conserved phenylalanine or tryptophan. CDR3 sequence reads: CASSGGGQGANEKLFV. The CDR3 DNA reads TGTGCCAGCAGTGGGGGTGGGCAGGGGGCTAATGAAAAACTGTTTGTT. The chain uses TRBV28 and TRBJ1-4; 7 bases are shared with TRBD1. Per germline, CDR1 MDHEN and CDR2 SYDVKM. V trimming: 5 bases; J trimming: 3 bases; junction bases outside the gene matches: 9. There are 16 residues in the CDR3.

This clone was seen a handful of times. The CDR3 spells CASSLPAGPYNEQFF. CDR3 nucleotides: TGTGCCAGCAGTTTACCCGCGGGGCCCTACAATGAGCAGTTCTTC. The chain employs TRBV28 and TRBJ2-1, with D possibly TRBD2 on 6 matching bases. The V and J ends lost 2 bases and 2 bases respectively, with 10 bases between them. Per the germline V gene, CDR1 is MDHEN and CDR2 is SYDVKM. The CDR3 runs 15 residues. The full variable domain, in which reference TRBV28 and TRBJ2-1 provide the parts outside the CDR3, is DVKVTQSSRYLVKRTGEKVFLECVQDMDHENMFWYRQDPGLGLRLIYFSYDVKMKEKGDIPEGYSVSREKKERFSLILESASTNQTSMYLCASSLPAGPYNEQFFGPGTRLTVL.

The CDR3 loop reads CASSPVGGPLDTEAFF. The CDR3 DNA reads as TGTGCCAGCAGCCCGGTAGGGGGTCCCTTAGACACTGAAGCTTTCTTT. The V call is TRBV7-9, the J call TRBJ1-1; a possible D gene is TRBD1 (6 bases). The CDR3 extends over 16 amino acids. Deletions cut 5 bases from V and 3 bases from J, with 19 bases between. Per the germline V gene, CDR1 is SEHNR and CDR2 is FQNEAQ (reference sequence). Together with reference TRBV7-9 and TRBJ1-1, the CDR3 gives the full variable domain: DTGVSQNPRHKITKRGQNVTFRCDPISEHNRLYWYRQTLGQGPEFLTYFQNEAQLEKSRLLSDRFSAERPKGSFSTLEIQRTEQGDSAMYLCASSPVGGPLDTEAFFGQGTRLTVV.

The gene calls are TRBV7-3 and TRBJ2-3; 7 nucleotides agree with TRBD2. The CDR3 runs 15 residues. Germline CDR1 reads SGHTA; CDR2 reads FQGTGA. J gave up 1 base and V 3 bases, and 4 bases lay outside the gene matches. The CDR3 region has the DNA TGTGCCAGCAGCTTGGCTAGCGGTCGCACAGATACGCAGTATTTT. Protein sequence: CASSLASGRTDTQYF.

The rearrangement uses TRBV7-7 and TRBJ2-7; 7 nucleotides line up with TRBD1. This CDR3 is built from 13 residues. Germline V gene data show CDR1 as SSHAT and CDR2 as FNYEAQ (reference sequence). Losses at the gene ends were 5 bases for V and 3 bases for J; bases not matched to a gene: 4. The CDR3 nucleotides are TGTGCCAGCAGCCAGGGACAGAACTACGAGCAGTACTTC. The encoded protein is CASSQGQNYEQYF.

The chain links TRBV28 to TRBJ1-4, with D possibly TRBD1 on 5 matching bases. V shed 3 bases and J shed 5 bases, with 13 bases lying between them. This CDR3 region has 15 residues. Germline CDR1 reads MDHEN; CDR2 reads SYDVKM. In DNA, the CDR3 is TGTGCCAGCAGTTTTCAGGGAGGGGAGAATGAAAAACTGTTTTTT. This translates into CASSFQGGENEKLFF.

V gene TRBV2 combines with J gene TRBJ1-5; D may be TRBD1 (5 bases). The CDR3 spans 16 residues. Germline V gene lookup returns CDR1 SNHLY and CDR2 FYNNEI. Trimming took 3 bases from V and 1 from J, leaving 13 bases between them. The CDR3 is CASSEETAGSNQPQHF. CDR3 coding DNA: TGTGCCAGCAGTGAGGAGACAGCAGGGAGCAATCAGCCCCAGCATTTT. The whole variable domain, remainder taken from reference TRBV2 and TRBJ1-5, is EPEVTQTPSHQVTQMGQEVILRCVPISNHLYFYWYRQILGQKVEFLVSFYNNEISEKSEIFDDQFSVERPDGSNFTLKIRSTKLEDSAMYFCASSEETAGSNQPQHFGDGTRLSIL.

This clone was observed a few times. The V gene is TRBV27, the J gene TRBJ1-5; unclear D gene. The germline V gene encodes CDR1 MNHEY and CDR2 SMNVEV (reference sequence). V dropped 5 bases and J dropped 4 bases, with 12 bases sitting between them. CDR3 length equals 14 residues. Here the CDR3 reads CASSGRTENQPQHF. The CDR3 DNA follows: TGTGCCAGCAGTGGGAGGACTGAAAATCAGCCCCAGCATTTT.

This clone has ten or more counts. This chain connects TRBV6-1 to TRBJ2-2; tentatively, D is TRBD1 (5 bases). The CDR3 spans 15 residues. CDR1 is MNHNS, CDR2 SASEGT, per germline. Trimming took off 5 bases at V and 4 bases at J, with 14 bases between the two ends. CDR3: CASSSVQEITGELFF. The CDR3 nucleotides read TGTGCCAGCAGTTCGGTACAGGAGATCACCGGGGAGCTGTTTTTT.

This clone has only a few counts. The chain uses TRBV29-1 and TRBJ2-3, with 8 positions matching TRBD2. Germline V gene lookup returns CDR1 SQVTM and CDR2 ANQGSEA. The CDR3 runs to 16 residues. V shed 1 base and J 2 bases; nucleotides not matched to a gene: 8. The CDR3 DNA reads TGCAGCGTTGAAGGGTTCAGCGGGGGAAACACAGATACGCAGTATTTT. Its protein product is CSVEGFSGGNTDTQYF.

The gene calls are TRBV18 and TRBJ2-7; 9 bases align to TRBD2. Germline lookup yields CDR1 KGHSH and CDR2 LQKENI. V dropped 6 bases and J dropped 6; count of bases not matched to a gene: 3. The CDR3 has 12 amino acids. CDR3 coding DNA: TGTGCCAGCTCTGGACTAGCGACCGAGCAGTACTTC. The encoded protein is CASSGLATEQYF. The entire variable domain, with the rest obtained from reference TRBV18 and TRBJ2-7, is as follows: NAGVMQNPRHLVRRRGQEARLRCSPMKGHSHVYWYRQLPEEGLKFMVYLQKENIIDESGMPKERFSAEFPKEGPSILRIQQVVRGDSAAYFCASSGLATEQYFGPGTRLTVT.

The chain carries TRBV6-6 and TRBJ2-1; 9 positions agree with TRBD1. The CDR3 totals 16 residues. V lost 4 bases, J lost 1 base, and 5 bases stayed unmatched. The germline V gene has CDR1 MNHNY and CDR2 SVGAGI (reference sequence). CDR3 nucleotide sequence: TGTGCCAGCAGTTTCAGACAGGGGGGATCCTACAATGAGCAGTTCTTC. It encodes CASSFRQGGSYNEQFF.

In its sample, this clone was seen a few times. This sequence joins TRBV6-1 and TRBJ2-5; D gene uncertain. Trimming cost V 7 bases and J 1 base, with 10 bases left between them. Germline lookup yields CDR1 MNHNS and CDR2 SASEGT. CDR3 length: 13 amino acids. In nucleotides, the CDR3 is TGTGCCAGCACGAAACAGCTCCAAGAGACCCAGTACTTC. The encoded protein is CASTKQLQETQYF.

The chain joins TRBV19 to TRBJ2-1; 14 bases map to TRBD2. The CDR3 runs to 15 residues. With V trimmed by 7 bases and J by 9 bases, 8 bases remained unmatched. The germline gives CDR1 LNHDA, CDR2 SQIVND (reference sequence). Written as DNA, the CDR3 is TGTGCCAGTACCCCGGGACTAGCGGGGGTAAGTGAGCAGTTCTTC. Amino acid sequence: CASTPGLAGVSEQFF.

This clone came up a few times. V gene TRBV7-9 combines with J gene TRBJ2-7; 9 bases fit TRBD1. In germline, CDR1 is SEHNR, CDR2 FQNEAQ (reference sequence). The CDR3 consists of 14 residues. Germline trimming cut 2 bases from V and 4 bases from J; bases unmatched to any gene: 3. As DNA, the CDR3 is TGTGCCAGCAGCTTACCGGGACAGGGTTACGAGCAGTACTTC. Its translation: CASSLPGQGYEQYF.

The chain is built from TRBV6-5 and TRBJ1-1; 8 positions match TRBD1. The CDR3 extends over 13 amino acids. Germline V gives CDR1 MNHEY, CDR2 SVGAGI. V dropped 6 bases and J dropped 5; count of bases not matched to a gene: 5. CDR3 sequence reads: CASSQGAGTEAFF. CDR3 in DNA: TGTGCCAGCAGCCAGGGGGCCGGGACTGAAGCTTTCTTT.

This clone was found a few times. The chain links TRBV5-1 to TRBJ2-5; 7 bases line up with TRBD1. Trimming cost V 0 bases and J 2 bases; bases outside gene matches: 7. CDR1 and CDR2 from the germline V gene are SGHRS and YFSETQ. This CDR3 has 16 residues. This chain's CDR3 is CASSLGGGQVQETQYF. The CDR3 DNA reads as TGCGCCAGCAGCTTGGGAGGTGGACAGGTACAAGAGACCCAGTACTTC. Full variable domain (remainder filled in from reference TRBV5-1 and TRBJ2-5): KAGVTQTPRYLIKTRGQQVTLSCSPISGHRSVSWYQQTPGQGLQFLFEYFSETQRNKGNFPGRFSGRQFSNSRSEMNVSTLELGDSALYLCASSLGGGQVQETQYFGPGTRLLVL.

This clone was seen a handful of times. The chain carries TRBV5-1 and TRBJ2-6; weak D call: TRBD1 (6 bases). CDR3 length equals 19 residues. Germline V gives CDR1 SGHRS, CDR2 YFSETQ. With 3 bases removed from V and 0 bases from J, the gap between germline ends came to 19 bases. Here the CDR3 DNA reads TGCGCCAGCAGCTCCAAGTGGGTCAGGGGAACCTCTGGGGCCAACGTCCTGACTTTC. Translation gives CASSSKWVRGTSGANVLTF.